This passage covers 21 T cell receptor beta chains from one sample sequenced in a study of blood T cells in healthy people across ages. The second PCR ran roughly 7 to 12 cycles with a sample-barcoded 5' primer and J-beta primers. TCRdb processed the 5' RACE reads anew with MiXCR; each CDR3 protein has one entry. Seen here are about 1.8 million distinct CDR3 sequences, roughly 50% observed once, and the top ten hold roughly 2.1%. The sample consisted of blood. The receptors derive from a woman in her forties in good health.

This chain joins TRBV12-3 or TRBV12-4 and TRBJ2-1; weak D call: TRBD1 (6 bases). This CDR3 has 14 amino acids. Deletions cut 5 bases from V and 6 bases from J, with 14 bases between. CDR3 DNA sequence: TGTGCCAGCAGTATTTCGACAGGCATCAATGAGCAGTTCTTC. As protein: CASSISTGINEQFF.

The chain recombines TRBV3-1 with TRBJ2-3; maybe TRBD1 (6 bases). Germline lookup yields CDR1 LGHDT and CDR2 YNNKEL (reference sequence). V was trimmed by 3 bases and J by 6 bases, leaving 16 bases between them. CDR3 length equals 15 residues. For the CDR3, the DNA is TGTGCCAGCAGCCACCTCGACAGGAATCGGGATACGCAGTATTTT. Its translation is CASSHLDRNRDTQYF.

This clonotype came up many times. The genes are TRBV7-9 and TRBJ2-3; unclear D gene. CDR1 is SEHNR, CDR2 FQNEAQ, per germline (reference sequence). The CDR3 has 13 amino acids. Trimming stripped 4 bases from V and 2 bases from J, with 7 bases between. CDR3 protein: CASSSDPTDTQYF. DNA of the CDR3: TGTGCCAGCAGCTCGGACCCCACAGATACGCAGTATTTT.

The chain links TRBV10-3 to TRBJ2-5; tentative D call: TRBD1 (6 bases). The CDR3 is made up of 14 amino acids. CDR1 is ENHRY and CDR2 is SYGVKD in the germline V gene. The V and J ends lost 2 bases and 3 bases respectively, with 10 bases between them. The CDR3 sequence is CAISETGWEETQYF. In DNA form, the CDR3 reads TGTGCCATCAGTGAGACAGGGTGGGAAGAGACCCAGTACTTC.

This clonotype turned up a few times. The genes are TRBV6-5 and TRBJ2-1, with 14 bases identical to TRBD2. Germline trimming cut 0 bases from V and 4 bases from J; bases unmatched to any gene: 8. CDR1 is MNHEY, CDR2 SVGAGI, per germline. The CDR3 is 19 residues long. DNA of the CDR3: TGTGCCAGCAGTTACTCGGGACTAGCGGGGGCCCGTGCTTACAATGAGCAGTTCTTC. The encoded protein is CASSYSGLAGARAYNEQFF.

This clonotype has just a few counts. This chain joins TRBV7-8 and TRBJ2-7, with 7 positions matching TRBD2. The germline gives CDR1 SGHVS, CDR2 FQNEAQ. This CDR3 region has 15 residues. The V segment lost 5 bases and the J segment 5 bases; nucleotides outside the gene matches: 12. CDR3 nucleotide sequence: TGTGCCAGCAGCACCCGTTCCGGGAGGTCGGACGAGCAGTACTTC. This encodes CASSTRSGRSDEQYF.

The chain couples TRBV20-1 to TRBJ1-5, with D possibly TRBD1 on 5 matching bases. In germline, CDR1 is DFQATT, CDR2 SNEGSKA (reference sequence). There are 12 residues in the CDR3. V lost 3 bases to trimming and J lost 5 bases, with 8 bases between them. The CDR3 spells CSASEGHQPQHF. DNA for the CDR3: TGCAGTGCTAGTGAGGGGCATCAGCCCCAGCATTTT.

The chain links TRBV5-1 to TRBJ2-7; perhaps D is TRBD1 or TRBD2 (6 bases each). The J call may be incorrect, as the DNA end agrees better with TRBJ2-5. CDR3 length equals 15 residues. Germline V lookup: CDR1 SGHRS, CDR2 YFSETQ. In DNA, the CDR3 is TGCGCCAGCAGCTCGGTTCCGGGGGCTATTGAGACCCAGTACTTC. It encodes CASSSVPGAIETQYF.

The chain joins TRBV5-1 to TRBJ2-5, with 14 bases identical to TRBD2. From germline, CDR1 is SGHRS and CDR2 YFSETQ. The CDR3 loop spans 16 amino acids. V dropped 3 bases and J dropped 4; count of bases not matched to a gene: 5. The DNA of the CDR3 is TGCGCCAGCAGCTCCGGACTAGCGGGGGGCGTAGAGACCCAGTACTTC. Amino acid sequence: CASSSGLAGGVETQYF.

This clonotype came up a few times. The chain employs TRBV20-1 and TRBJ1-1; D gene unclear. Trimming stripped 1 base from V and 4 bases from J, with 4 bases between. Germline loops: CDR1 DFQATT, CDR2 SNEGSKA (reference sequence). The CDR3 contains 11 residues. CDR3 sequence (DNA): TGCAGTGCTAGAGTCGGCACTGAAGCTTTCTTT. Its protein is CSARVGTEAFF.

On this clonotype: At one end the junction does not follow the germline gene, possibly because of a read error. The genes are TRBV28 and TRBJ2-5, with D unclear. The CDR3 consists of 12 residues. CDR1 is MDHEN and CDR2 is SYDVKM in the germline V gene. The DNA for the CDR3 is TGTGCCGGCAGTTTAAATGGGCAGACCCAGTACTTC. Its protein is CAGSLNGQTQYF.

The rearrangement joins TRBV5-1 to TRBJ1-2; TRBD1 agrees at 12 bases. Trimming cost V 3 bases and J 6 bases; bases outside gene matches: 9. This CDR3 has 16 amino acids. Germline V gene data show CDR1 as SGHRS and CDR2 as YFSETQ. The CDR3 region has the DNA TGCGCCAGCAGCTCGTCACCCGGGACAGGGGGCGATGGCTACACCTTC. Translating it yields CASSSSPGTGGDGYTF.

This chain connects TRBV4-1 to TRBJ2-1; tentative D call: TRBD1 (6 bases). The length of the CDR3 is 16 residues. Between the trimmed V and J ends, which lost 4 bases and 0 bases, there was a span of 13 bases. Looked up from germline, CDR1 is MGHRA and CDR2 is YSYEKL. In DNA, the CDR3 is TGCGCCAGCAGCCGAGGACAGTTTAGCTCCTACAATGAGCAGTTCTTC. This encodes CASSRGQFSSYNEQFF.

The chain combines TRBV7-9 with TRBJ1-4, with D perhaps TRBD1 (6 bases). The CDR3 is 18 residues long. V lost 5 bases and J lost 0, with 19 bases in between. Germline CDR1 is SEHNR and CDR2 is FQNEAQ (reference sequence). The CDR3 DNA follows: TGTGCCAGCAGCCCAGAGGGATGGGGGGGCGCAACTAATGAAAAACTGTTTTTT. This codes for CASSPEGWGGATNEKLFF. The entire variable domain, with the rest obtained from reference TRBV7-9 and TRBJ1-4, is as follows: DTGVSQNPRHKITKRGQNVTFRCDPISEHNRLYWYRQTLGQGPEFLTYFQNEAQLEKSRLLSDRFSAERPKGSFSTLEIQRTEQGDSAMYLCASSPEGWGGATNEKLFFGSGTQLSVL.

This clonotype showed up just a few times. The CDR3 DNA sequence: TGTGCCACCAGCAGAGCCCCGGGAACAGCTCAAGAGACCCAGTACTTC. It specifies CATSRAPGTAQETQYF. The chain is built from TRBV15 and TRBJ2-5; the D gene is possibly TRBD2 (5 bases). This CDR3 comprises 16 residues. From germline, CDR1 is LNHNV and CDR2 YYDKDF (reference sequence). V lost 1 base and J lost 2, with 14 bases in between.

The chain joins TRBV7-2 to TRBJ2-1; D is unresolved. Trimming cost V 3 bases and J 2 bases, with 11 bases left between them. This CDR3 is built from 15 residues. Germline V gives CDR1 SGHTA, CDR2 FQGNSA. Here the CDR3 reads CASSFSQVAYNEQFF. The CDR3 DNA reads TGTGCCAGCAGCTTTTCCCAGGTTGCCTACAATGAGCAGTTCTTC.

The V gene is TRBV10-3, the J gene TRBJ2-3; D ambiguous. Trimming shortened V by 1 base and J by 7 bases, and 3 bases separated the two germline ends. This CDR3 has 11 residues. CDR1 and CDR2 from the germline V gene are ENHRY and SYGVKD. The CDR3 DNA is TGTGCCATCAGTGAGTGGAATACGCAGTATTTT. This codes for CAISEWNTQYF.

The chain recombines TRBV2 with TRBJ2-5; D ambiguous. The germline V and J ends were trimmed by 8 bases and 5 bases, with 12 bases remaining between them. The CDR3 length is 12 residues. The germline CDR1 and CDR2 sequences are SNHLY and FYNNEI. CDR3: CASGYLPETQYF. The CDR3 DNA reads TGTGCCAGCGGCTACCTCCCGGAGACCCAGTACTTC.

CDR3 protein: CASSQVREVSQYF. The CDR3 DNA reads TGCGCCAGCAGCCAAGTAAGGGAAGTTTCGCAGTACTTC. The V and J genes are TRBV4-1 and TRBJ2-5, with unresolved D. The CDR3 loop spans 13 amino acids. In germline, CDR1 is MGHRA, CDR2 YSYEKL. V lost 1 base to trimming and J lost 11 bases, with 14 bases between them.

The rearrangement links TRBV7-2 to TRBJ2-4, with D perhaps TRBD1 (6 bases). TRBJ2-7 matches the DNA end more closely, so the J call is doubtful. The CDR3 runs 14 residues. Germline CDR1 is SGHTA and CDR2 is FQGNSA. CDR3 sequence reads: CASSARQATSEQYF. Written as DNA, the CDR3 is TGTGCCAGCAGCGCTCGACAGGCGACCTCCGAGCAGTACTTC.

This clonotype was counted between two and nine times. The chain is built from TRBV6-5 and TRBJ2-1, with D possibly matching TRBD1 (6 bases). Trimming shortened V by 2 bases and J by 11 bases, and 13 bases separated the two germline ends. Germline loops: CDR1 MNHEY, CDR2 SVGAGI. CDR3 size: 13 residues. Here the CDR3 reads CASSYGLGTQQFF. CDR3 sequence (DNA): TGTGCCAGCAGTTACGGCCTCGGGACACAGCAGTTCTTC.